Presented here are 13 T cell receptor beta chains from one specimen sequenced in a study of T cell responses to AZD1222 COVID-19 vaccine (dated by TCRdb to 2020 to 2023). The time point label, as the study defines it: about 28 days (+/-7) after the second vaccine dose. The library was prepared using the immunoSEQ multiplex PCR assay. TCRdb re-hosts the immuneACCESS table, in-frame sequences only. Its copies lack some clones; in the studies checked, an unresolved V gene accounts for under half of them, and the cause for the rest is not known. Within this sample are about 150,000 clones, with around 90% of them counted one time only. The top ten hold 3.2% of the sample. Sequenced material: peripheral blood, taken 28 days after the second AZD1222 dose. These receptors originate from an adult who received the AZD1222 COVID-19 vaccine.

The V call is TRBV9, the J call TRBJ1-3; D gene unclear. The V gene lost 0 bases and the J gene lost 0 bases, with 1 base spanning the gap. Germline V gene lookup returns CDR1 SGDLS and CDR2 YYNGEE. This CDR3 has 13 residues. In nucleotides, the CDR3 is TGTGCCAGCAGCGTAGACTCTGGAAACACCATATATTTT. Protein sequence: CASSVDSGNTIYF.

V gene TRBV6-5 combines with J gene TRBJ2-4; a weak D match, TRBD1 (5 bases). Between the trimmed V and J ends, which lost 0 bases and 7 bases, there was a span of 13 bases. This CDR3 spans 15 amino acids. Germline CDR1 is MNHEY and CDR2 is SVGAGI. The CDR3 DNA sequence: TGTGCCAGCAGTTACTCAGACAGCTATGGGAACATTCAGTACTTC. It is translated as CASSYSDSYGNIQYF.

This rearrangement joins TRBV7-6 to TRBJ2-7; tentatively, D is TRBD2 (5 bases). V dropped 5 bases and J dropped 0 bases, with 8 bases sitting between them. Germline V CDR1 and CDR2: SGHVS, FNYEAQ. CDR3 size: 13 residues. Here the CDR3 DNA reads TGTGCCAGCAGCGAGCGGAGCTCCTACGAGCAGTACTTC. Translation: CASSERSSYEQYF.

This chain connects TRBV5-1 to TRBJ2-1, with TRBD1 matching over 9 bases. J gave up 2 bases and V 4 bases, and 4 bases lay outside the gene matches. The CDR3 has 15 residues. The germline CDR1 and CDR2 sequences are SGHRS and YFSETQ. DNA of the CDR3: TGCGCCAGCAGCACCGGGACAGGGACCTACAATGAGCAGTTCTTC. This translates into CASSTGTGTYNEQFF.

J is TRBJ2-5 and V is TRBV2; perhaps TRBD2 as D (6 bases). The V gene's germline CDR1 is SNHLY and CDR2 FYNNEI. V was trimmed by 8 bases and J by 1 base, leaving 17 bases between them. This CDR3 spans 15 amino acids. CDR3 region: CASSTFGGGQETQYF. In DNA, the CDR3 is TGTGCCAGCTCAACTTTCGGGGGAGGCCAAGAGACCCAGTACTTC.

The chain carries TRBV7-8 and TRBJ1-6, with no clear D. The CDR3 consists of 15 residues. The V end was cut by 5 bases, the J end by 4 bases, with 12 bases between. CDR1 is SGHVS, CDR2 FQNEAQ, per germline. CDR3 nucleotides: TGTGCCAGCAGCGCCACGGGCCTTTATAATTCACCCCTCCACTTT. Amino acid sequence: CASSATGLYNSPLHF.

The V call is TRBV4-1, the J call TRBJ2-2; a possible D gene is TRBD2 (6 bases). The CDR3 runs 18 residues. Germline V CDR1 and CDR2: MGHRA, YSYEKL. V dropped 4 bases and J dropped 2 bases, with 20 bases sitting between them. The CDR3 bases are TGCGCCAGCAGCCGGCGGAGGGCGGGTGACAGTAACACCGGGGAGCTGTTTTTT. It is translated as CASSRRRAGDSNTGELFF.

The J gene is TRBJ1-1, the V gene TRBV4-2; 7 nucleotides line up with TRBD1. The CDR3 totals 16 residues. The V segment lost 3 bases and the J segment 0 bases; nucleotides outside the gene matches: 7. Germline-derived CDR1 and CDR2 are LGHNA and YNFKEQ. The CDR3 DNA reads TGTGCCAGCAGCCAGGACAGGCTGCCGATGAACACTGAAGCTTTCTTT. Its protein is CASSQDRLPMNTEAFF.

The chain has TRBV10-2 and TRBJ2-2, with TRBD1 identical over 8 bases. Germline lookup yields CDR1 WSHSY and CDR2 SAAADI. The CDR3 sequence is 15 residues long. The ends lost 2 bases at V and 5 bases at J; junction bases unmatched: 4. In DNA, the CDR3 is TGCGCCAGCAGTGAGGGCAGGGGGCGAACCGGGGAGCTGTTTTTT. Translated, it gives CASSEGRGRTGELFF.

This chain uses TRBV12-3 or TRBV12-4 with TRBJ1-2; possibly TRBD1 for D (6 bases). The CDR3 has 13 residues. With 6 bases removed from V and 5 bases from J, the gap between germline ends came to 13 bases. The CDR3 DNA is TGTGCCAGCAGCACCGGGACACCTTATGGCTACACCTTC. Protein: CASSTGTPYGYTF.

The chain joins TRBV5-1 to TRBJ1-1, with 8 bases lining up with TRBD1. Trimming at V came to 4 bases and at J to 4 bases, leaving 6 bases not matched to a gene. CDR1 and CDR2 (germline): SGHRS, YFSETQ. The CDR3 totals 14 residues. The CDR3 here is CASSPIQGVTEAFF. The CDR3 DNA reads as TGCGCCAGCAGCCCCATACAGGGGGTCACTGAAGCTTTCTTT.

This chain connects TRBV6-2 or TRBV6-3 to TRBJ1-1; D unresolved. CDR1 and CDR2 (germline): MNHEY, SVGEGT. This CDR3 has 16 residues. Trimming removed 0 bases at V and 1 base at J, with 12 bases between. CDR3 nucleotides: TGTGCCAGCAGTTACTCGATTGGCAACCCGAACACTGAAGCTTTCTTT. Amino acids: CASSYSIGNPNTEAFF.

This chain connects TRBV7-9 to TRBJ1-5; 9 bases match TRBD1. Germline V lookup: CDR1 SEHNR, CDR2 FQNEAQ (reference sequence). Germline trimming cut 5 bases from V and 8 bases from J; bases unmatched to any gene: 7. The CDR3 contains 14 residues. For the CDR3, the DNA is TGTGCCAGCAGCCCCGGACAGGGGATAAAGCCCCAGCATTTT. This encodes CASSPGQGIKPQHF.